The 21 T cell receptor beta chains below come from one sample, sequenced in a study of T-cell reconstitution after alpha-beta-depleted transplantation in children. During its preparation, the TCRbeta library received unique molecular identifiers. TCRdb passed the PCR reads through MiXCR, listing each CDR3 protein once. The data contain some 280,000 distinct CDR3 sequences, 9.9% of them singletons. This sample comprised PBMCs from the stem cell graft donor, obtained from the stem cell graft. Source of these receptors: a human donor who donated a stem cell graft to a child with SCID.

This clonotype was seen a handful of times. CDR3: CASSLTSFDYEQYF. DNA of the CDR3: TGTGCCAGCAGCTTGACATCTTTTGACTACGAGCAGTACTTC. The rearrangement links TRBV5-5 to TRBJ2-7, with D unresolved. Trimming shortened V by 1 base and J by 3 bases, and 11 bases separated the two germline ends. CDR3 length: 14 amino acids. Germline loops: CDR1 SGHKS, CDR2 YYEKEE (reference sequence).

The J gene is TRBJ1-6, the V gene TRBV20-1; D gene unclear. Germline CDR1 and CDR2: DFQATT and SNEGSKA (reference sequence). CDR3 length equals 15 residues. Deletions cut 3 bases from V and 5 bases from J, with 14 bases between. The DNA for the CDR3 is TGCAGTGCTAGGGAGGTAGGGAGGAATAATTCACCCCTCCACTTT. Translating gives CSAREVGRNNSPLHF.

The chain couples TRBV29-1 to TRBJ2-2; D might be TRBD1 or TRBD2, each matching 5 bases. Trimming shortened V by 7 bases and J by 2 bases, and 11 bases separated the two germline ends. Germline assignment: CDR1 SQVTM and CDR2 ANQGSEA. The CDR3 is made up of 13 amino acids. CDR3 nucleotides: TGCAGCGCCGGGACGCCTAACACCGGGGAGCTGTTTTTT. Translated, it gives CSAGTPNTGELFF.

This clonotype came up a few times. This chain connects TRBV5-1 to TRBJ2-5, with a tentative D call TRBD1 (5 bases). The CDR3 totals 14 residues. V gave up 4 bases and J gave up 3 bases, with 13 bases separating them. In germline, CDR1 is SGHRS, CDR2 YFSETQ. CDR3 amino acids: CASSKDTLEETQYF. Written as DNA, the CDR3 is TGCGCCAGCAGCAAGGACACCTTGGAAGAGACCCAGTACTTC.

This clonotype was counted only a few times. V is TRBV5-5 and J is TRBJ1-1, with D possibly TRBD1 on 5 matching bases. Germline lookup yields CDR1 SGHKS and CDR2 YYEKEE (reference sequence). Trimming removed 1 base from V and 4 bases from J, with 14 bases in between. This CDR3 spans 15 amino acids. CDR3 protein: CASSLFGGEGTEAFF. CDR3 sequence (DNA): TGTGCCAGCAGCTTGTTCGGGGGGGAAGGCACTGAAGCTTTCTTT.

This clonotype was seen ten or more times. The V call is TRBV10-3, the J call TRBJ2-1; 9 bases map to TRBD2. The V gene's germline CDR1 is ENHRY and CDR2 SYGVKD. Germline trimming cut 1 base from V and 3 bases from J; bases unmatched to any gene: 7. This CDR3 has 17 residues. CDR3: CAISEWERGDRYNEQFF. The CDR3 DNA sequence: TGTGCCATCAGTGAGTGGGAGCGGGGGGACCGCTACAATGAGCAGTTCTTC.

Many counts were recorded for this clonotype. This rearrangement joins TRBV12-3 or TRBV12-4 to TRBJ1-1; D unresolved. Trimming stripped 1 base from V and 7 bases from J, with 10 bases between. The CDR3 runs 13 residues. CDR3 protein: CASSLVLGDEAFF. The CDR3, as DNA: TGTGCCAGCAGTTTAGTTTTGGGAGATGAAGCTTTCTTT.

This clonotype came up a few times. The CDR3: CSARESRGFNYGYTF. Written as DNA, the CDR3 is TGCAGTGCTAGAGAAAGCAGGGGGTTTAACTATGGCTACACCTTC. The J gene is TRBJ1-2, the V gene TRBV20-1; TRBD1 aligns across 7 bases. This CDR3 has 15 residues. Per germline, CDR1 DFQATT and CDR2 SNEGSKA (reference sequence). J gave up 1 base and V 0 bases, and 5 bases lay outside the gene matches.

This clonotype was recorded a few times. The chain combines TRBV20-1 with TRBJ2-7; D ambiguous. This CDR3 is built from 13 residues. Germline CDR1 DFQATT, CDR2 SNEGSKA (reference sequence). V lost 3 bases and J 2 bases, leaving 11 bases between the germline ends. CDR3 sequence reads: CSASFLTAYEQYF. For the CDR3, the DNA is TGCAGTGCTAGTTTCCTTACTGCCTACGAGCAGTACTTC.

This clonotype occurred many times. The gene calls are TRBV20-1 and TRBJ2-1; the D gene is possibly TRBD2 (6 bases). Germline V CDR1 and CDR2: DFQATT, SNEGSKA (reference sequence). The CDR3 is made up of 17 amino acids. Trimming left V 3 bases short and J 8 bases short, with 26 bases between. The CDR3 nucleotides are TGCAGTGCTAGCCAAACTCGCCCCGGAGGGCTCACGGATGAGCAGTTCTTC. It encodes CSASQTRPGGLTDEQFF.

DNA of the CDR3: TGTGCCAGCAGGGCAGGACAGGACTATAATTCACCCCTCCACTTT. This encodes CASRAGQDYNSPLHF. The gene calls are TRBV6-1 and TRBJ1-6; 7 nucleotides align to TRBD1. CDR1 is MNHNS, CDR2 SASEGT, per germline. The CDR3 spans 15 residues. V shed 6 bases, J shed 3 bases, and the junction held 5 bases outside the gene matches.

This clonotype was picked up a small number of times. V is TRBV4-1 and J is TRBJ2-7; D possibly matches TRBD1 or TRBD2 (5 bases each). Per germline, CDR1 MGHRA and CDR2 YSYEKL. Trimming shortened V by 0 bases and J by 2 bases, and 14 bases separated the two germline ends. The CDR3 sequence is 16 residues long. CDR3 DNA: TGCGCCAGCAGCCAAGATGGTGGGGGTGGGGCCTACGAGCAGTACTTC. Residues: CASSQDGGGGAYEQYF.

This clonotype showed up just a few times. In nucleotides, the CDR3 is TGCAGCGTGCCCGGGCTAGCGGGGGCCACAGATACGCAGTATTTT. Translated: CSVPGLAGATDTQYF. The chain employs TRBV29-1 and TRBJ2-3; 10 positions agree with TRBD2. V lost 6 bases, J lost 2 bases, and 8 bases stayed unmatched. Germline CDR1 and CDR2: SQVTM and ANQGSEA. The CDR3 is 15 amino acids.

This chain connects TRBV10-3 to TRBJ2-1, with a tentative D call TRBD1 (5 bases). CDR1 is ENHRY, CDR2 SYGVKD, per germline. The germline V and J ends were trimmed by 3 bases and 1 base, with 7 bases remaining between them. The CDR3 loop spans 14 amino acids. CDR3 DNA sequence: TGTGCCATCAGTGAAGGGGTGTCCTACAATGAGCAGTTCTTC. It is translated as CAISEGVSYNEQFF.

This clonotype was seen more than once but under ten times. The rearrangement uses TRBV10-3 and TRBJ1-5; D gene unclear. The V end lost 4 bases, the J end lost 11 bases, and 18 bases lay between the germline ends. Germline V gene data show CDR1 as ENHRY and CDR2 as SYGVKD. The CDR3 sequence is 14 residues long. CDR3 sequence: CAISGRHDLVTQHF. In DNA, the CDR3 is TGTGCCATCAGTGGCCGGCACGATCTGGTGACCCAGCATTTT.

The V call is TRBV6-5, the J call TRBJ2-3; 15 bases align to TRBD2. With 4 bases clipped from V and 4 bases from J, the junction kept 3 bases outside the gene matches. The CDR3 consists of 16 residues. The germline V gene has CDR1 MNHEY and CDR2 SVGAGI. In nucleotides, the CDR3 is TGTGCCAGCAGTTTGGGACTAGCGGGGGGTGCAGATACGCAGTATTTT. Residues: CASSLGLAGGADTQYF.

This chain joins TRBV5-1 and TRBJ1-1; no clear D. The CDR3 is made up of 13 amino acids. The germline V gene encodes CDR1 SGHRS and CDR2 YFSETQ. V lost 7 bases, J lost 0 bases, and 10 bases lay in between. CDR3 residues: CASVDLMNTEAFF. Written as DNA, the CDR3 is TGCGCCAGCGTTGACCTCATGAACACTGAAGCTTTCTTT.

The table lists this clonotype with a few counts. The chain uses TRBV10-3 and TRBJ2-2; no clear D. Per germline, CDR1 ENHRY and CDR2 SYGVKD. V was shortened by 10 bases and J by 0 bases, with 15 bases between the two germline ends. The length of the CDR3 is 15 residues. The CDR3 nucleotides are TGTGCCAGCAAGCCCACAGCGACGAACACCGGGGAGCTGTTTTTT. Protein sequence: CASKPTATNTGELFF.

A few counts support this clonotype. This sequence joins TRBV11-2 and TRBJ2-2; D unresolved. Germline CDR1 and CDR2: SGHAT and FQNNGV. V was clipped by 2 bases and J by 4 bases, with 5 bases between them. CDR3 size: 13 residues. In nucleotides, the CDR3 is TGTGCCAGCAGCTTATGGACCACCGGGGAGCTGTTTTTT. It specifies CASSLWTTGELFF.

This clonotype was detected a few times. The chain couples TRBV7-6 to TRBJ1-5; D gene uncertain. Trimming pared 1 base from V and 0 bases from J, leaving 7 bases between. The CDR3 spans 15 residues. The germline V gene has CDR1 SGHVS and CDR2 FNYEAQ. CDR3 DNA: TGTGCCAGCAGCTTAGGGCACAGTAGCAATCAGCCCCAGCATTTT. Protein: CASSLGHSSNQPQHF. The full variable domain, rest sourced from reference TRBV7-6 and TRBJ1-5, is GAGVSQSPRYKVTKRGQDVALRCDPISGHVSLYWYRQALGQGPEFLTYFNYEAQQDKSGLPNDRFSAERPEGSISTLTIQRTEQRDSAMYRCASSLGHSSNQPQHFGDGTRLSIL.

This sequence joins TRBV10-3 and TRBJ1-2; D is undetermined. Between the trimmed V and J ends, which lost 0 bases and 6 bases, there was a span of 8 bases. The germline gives CDR1 ENHRY, CDR2 SYGVKD. The CDR3 has 13 residues. In nucleotides, the CDR3 is TGTGCCATCAGTGAGTCGATTCTGAATGGCTACACCTTC. Translating gives CAISESILNGYTF.